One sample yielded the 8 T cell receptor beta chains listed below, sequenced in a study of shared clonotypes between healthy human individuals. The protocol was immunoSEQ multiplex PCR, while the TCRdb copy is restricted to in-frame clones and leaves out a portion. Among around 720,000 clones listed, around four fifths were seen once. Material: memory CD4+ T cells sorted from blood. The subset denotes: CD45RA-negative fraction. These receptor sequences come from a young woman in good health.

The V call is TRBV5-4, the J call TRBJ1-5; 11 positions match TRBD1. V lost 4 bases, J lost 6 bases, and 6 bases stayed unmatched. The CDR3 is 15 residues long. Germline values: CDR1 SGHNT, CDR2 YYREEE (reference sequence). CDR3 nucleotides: TGTGCCAGCAGCCGGGACAGGGGGAGCCCTCAGCCCCAGCATTTT. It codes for CASSRDRGSPQPQHF.

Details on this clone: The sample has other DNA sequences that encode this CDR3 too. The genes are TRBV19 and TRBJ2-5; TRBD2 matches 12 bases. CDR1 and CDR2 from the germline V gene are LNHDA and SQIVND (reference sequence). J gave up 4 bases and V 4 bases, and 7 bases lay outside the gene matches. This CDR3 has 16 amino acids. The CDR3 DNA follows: TGTGCCAGTAGTACTAGCGGGAGGGCCAGGGGAGAGACCCAGTACTTC. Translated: CASSTSGRARGETQYF.

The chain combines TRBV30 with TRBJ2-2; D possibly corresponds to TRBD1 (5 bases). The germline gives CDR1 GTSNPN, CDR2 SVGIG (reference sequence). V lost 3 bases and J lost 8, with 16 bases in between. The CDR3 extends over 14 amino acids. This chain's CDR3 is CAWRVQGLGGELFF. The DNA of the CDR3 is TGTGCCTGGAGGGTGCAGGGCCTAGGGGGGGAGCTGTTTTTT.

CDR3 bases: TGTGCCAGTAGCCCCGGGACTGCGACAGAAGAGACCCAGTACTTC. Protein sequence: CASSPGTATEETQYF. The chain links TRBV19 to TRBJ2-5; D perhaps matches TRBD2 (6 bases). Trimming stripped 6 bases from V and 3 bases from J, with 17 bases between. The germline V gene encodes CDR1 LNHDA and CDR2 SQIVND (reference sequence). There are 15 residues in the CDR3.

The CDR3 DNA is TGTGCCAGCAGTTACTCGTACACGCTCCAAGAGACCCAGTACTTC. As protein: CASSYSYTLQETQYF. This chain links TRBV6-5 with TRBJ2-5; the D is unclear. CDR1 MNHEY and CDR2 SVGAGI come from the germline V gene. V dropped 0 bases and J dropped 1 base, with 9 bases sitting between them. The CDR3 is 15 amino acids.

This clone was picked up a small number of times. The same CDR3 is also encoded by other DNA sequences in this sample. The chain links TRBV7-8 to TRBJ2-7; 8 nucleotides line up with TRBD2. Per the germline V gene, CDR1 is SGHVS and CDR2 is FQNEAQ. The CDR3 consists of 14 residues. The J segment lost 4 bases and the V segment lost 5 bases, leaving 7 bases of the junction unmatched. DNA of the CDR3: TGTGCCAGCAGCCTGAGCGGGAGTGGGTACGAGCAGTACTTC. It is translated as CASSLSGSGYEQYF. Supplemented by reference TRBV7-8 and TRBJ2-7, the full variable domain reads GAGVSQSPRYKVAKRGQDVALRCDPISGHVSLFWYQQALGQGPEFLTYFQNEAQLDKSGLPSDRFFAERPEGSVSTLKIQRTQQEDSAVYLCASSLSGSGYEQYFGPGTRLTVT.

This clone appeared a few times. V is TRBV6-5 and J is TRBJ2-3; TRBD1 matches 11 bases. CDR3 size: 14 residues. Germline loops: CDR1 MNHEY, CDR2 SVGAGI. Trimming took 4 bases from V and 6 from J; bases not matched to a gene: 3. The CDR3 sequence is CASSWTGGSDTQYF. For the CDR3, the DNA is TGTGCCAGCAGTTGGACAGGGGGCTCGGATACGCAGTATTTT.

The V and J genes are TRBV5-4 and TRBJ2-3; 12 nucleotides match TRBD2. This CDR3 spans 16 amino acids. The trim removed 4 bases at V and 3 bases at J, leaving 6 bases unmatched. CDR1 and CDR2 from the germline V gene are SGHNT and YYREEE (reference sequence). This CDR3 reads CASSTGLAGPTDTQYF. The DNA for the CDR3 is TGTGCCAGCAGCACCGGACTAGCGGGACCAACAGATACGCAGTATTTT.